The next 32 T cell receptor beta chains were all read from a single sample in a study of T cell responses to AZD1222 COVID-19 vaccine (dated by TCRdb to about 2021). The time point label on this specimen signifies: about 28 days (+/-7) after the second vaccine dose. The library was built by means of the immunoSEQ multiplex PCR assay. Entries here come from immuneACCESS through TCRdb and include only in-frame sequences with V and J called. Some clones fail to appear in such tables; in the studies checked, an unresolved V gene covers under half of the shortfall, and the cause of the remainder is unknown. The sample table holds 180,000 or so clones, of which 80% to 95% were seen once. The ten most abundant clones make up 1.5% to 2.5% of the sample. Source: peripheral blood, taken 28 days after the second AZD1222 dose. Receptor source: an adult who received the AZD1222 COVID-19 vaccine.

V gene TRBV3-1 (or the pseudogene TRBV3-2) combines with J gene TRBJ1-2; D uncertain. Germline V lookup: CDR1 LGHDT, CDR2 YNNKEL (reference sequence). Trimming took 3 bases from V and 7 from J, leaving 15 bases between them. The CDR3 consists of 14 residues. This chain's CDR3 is CASSHIQARGGYTF. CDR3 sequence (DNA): TGTGCCAGCAGCCATATCCAGGCCCGTGGTGGCTACACCTTC.

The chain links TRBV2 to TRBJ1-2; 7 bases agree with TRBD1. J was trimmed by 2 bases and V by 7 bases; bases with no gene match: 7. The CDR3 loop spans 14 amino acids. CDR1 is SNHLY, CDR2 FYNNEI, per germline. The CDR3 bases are TGTGCCAGCAACCCGGACAGGTCAAACTATGGCTACACCTTC. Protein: CASNPDRSNYGYTF.

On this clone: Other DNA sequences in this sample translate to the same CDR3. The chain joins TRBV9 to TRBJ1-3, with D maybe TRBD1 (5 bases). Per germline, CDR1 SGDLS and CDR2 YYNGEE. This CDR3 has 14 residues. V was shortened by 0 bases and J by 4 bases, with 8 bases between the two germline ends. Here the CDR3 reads CASSVGGDGNTIYF. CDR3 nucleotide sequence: TGTGCCAGCAGCGTAGGGGGCGACGGAAACACCATATATTTT.

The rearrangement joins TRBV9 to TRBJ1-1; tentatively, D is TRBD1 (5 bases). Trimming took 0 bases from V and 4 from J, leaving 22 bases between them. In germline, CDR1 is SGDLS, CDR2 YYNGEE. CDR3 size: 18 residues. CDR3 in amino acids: CASSVEWGSGQGSTEAFF. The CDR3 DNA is TGTGCCAGCAGCGTAGAGTGGGGTAGTGGGCAGGGTAGCACTGAAGCTTTCTTT.

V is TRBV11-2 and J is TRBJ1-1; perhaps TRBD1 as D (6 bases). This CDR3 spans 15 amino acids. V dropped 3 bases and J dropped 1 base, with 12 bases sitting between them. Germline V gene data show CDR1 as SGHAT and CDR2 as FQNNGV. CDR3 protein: CASSLGEQGNTEAFF. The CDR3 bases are TGTGCCAGCAGCTTGGGGGAACAGGGGAACACTGAAGCTTTCTTT.

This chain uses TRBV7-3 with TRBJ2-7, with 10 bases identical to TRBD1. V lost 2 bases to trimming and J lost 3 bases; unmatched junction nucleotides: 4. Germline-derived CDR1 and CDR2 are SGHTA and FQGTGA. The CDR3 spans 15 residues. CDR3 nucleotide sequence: TGTGCCAGCAGCTTAGATGGGACAGGGGACTACGAGCAGTACTTC. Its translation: CASSLDGTGDYEQYF.

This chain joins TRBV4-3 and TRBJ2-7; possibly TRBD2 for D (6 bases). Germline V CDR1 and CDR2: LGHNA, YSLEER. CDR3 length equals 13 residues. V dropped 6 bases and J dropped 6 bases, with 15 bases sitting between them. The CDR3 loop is CASSLEQGLEQYF. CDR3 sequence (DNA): TGCGCCAGCAGTCTAGAGCAGGGACTCGAGCAGTACTTC.

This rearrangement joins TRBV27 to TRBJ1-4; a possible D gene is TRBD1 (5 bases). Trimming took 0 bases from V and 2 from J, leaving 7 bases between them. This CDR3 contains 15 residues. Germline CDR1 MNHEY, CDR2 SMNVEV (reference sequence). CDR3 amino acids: CASSLSSGTNEKLFF. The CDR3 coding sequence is TGTGCCAGCAGTTTATCTTCAGGGACTAATGAAAAACTGTTTTTT.

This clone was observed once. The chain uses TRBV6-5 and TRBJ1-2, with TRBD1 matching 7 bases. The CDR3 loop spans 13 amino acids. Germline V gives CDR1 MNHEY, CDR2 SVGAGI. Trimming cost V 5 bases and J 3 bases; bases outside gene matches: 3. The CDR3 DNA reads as TGTGCCAGCAGTCCCGGGACAGACTATGGCTACACCTTC. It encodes CASSPGTDYGYTF.

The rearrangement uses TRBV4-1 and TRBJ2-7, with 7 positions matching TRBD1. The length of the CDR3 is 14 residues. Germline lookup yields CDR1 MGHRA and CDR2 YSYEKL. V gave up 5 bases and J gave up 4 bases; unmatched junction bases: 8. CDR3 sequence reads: CASSKLDRFYEQYF. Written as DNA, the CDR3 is TGCGCCAGCAGCAAACTGGACAGGTTTTACGAGCAGTACTTC.

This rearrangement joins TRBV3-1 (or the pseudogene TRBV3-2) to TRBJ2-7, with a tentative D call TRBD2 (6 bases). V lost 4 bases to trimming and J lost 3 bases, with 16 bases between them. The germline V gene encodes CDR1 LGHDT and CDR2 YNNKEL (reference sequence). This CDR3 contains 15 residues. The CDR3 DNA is TGTGCCAGCAGCCCTCGGGGCGGGATAGGCTACGAGCAGTACTTC. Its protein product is CASSPRGGIGYEQYF.

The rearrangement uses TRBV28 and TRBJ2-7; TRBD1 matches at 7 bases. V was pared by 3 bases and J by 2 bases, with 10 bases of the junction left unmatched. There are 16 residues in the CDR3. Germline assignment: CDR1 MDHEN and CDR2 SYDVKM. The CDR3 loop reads CASSFTHEGAAYEQYF. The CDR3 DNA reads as TGTGCCAGCAGTTTCACTCATGAGGGGGCGGCCTACGAGCAGTACTTC.

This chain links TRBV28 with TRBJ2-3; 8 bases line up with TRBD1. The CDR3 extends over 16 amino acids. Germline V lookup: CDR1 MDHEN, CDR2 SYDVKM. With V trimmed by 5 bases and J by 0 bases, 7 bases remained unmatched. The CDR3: CASSGEDRASTDTQYF. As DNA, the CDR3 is TGTGCCAGCAGTGGGGAGGACAGGGCGAGCACAGATACGCAGTATTTT.

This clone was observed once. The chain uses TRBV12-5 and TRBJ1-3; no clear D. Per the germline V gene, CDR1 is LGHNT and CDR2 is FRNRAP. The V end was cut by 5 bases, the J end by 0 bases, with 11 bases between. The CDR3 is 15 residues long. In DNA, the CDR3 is TGTGCTAGTGGTCTCCGCTCAGACTCTGGAAACACCATATATTTT. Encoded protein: CASGLRSDSGNTIYF.

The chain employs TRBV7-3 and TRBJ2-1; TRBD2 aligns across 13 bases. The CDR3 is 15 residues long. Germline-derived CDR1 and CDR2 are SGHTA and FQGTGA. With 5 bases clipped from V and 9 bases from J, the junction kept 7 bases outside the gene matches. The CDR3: CASSRGTSGMAEQFF. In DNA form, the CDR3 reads TGTGCCAGCAGCCGGGGGACTAGCGGGATGGCTGAGCAGTTCTTC.

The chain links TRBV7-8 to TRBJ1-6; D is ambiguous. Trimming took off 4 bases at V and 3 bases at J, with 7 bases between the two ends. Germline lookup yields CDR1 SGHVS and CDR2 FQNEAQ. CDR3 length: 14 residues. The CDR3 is CASSSRLYNSPLHF. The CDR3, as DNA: TGTGCCAGCAGCTCAAGACTCTATAATTCACCCCTCCACTTT.

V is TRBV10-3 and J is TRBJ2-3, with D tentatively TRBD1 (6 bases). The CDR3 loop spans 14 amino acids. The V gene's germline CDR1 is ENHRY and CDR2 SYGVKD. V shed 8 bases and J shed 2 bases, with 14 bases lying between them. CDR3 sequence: CAISTGEVTDTQYF. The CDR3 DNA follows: TGTGCCATCTCGACAGGCGAGGTCACAGATACGCAGTATTTT.

This CDR3 is CASSPSTSGIAGGTEAFF. The CDR3 DNA reads TGTGCCAGTAGCCCCTCAACCTCGGGGATCGCGGGGGGCACTGAAGCTTTCTTT. The chain is built from TRBV19 and TRBJ1-1; D might be TRBD1 (5 bases). Trimming removed 6 bases at V and 4 bases at J, with 27 bases between. The CDR3 sequence is 18 residues long. Germline values: CDR1 LNHDA, CDR2 SQIVND (reference sequence).

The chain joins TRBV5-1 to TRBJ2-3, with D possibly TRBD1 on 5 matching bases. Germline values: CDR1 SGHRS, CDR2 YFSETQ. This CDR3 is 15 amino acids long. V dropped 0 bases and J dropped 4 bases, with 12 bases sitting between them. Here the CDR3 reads CASSLVGQESDTQYF. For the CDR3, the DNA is TGCGCCAGCAGCTTGGTGGGGCAGGAGTCAGATACGCAGTATTTT.

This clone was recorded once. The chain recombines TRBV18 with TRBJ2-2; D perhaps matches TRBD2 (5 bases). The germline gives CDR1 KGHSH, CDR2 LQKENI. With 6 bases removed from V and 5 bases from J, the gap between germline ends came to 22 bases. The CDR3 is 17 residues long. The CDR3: CASSQPRLGLGTGELFF. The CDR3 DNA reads TGTGCCAGCTCTCAGCCGAGGCTCGGACTTGGGACCGGGGAGCTGTTTTTT.

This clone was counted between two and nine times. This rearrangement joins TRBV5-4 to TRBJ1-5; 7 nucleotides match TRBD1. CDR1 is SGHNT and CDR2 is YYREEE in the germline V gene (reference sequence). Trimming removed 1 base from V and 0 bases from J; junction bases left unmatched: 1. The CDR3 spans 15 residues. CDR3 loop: CASSLQGGSNQPQHF. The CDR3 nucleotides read TGTGCCAGCAGCTTGCAGGGGGGTAGCAATCAGCCCCAGCATTTT. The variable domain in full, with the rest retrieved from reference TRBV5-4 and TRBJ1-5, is ETGVTQSPTHLIKTRGQQVTLRCSSQSGHNTVSWYQQALGQGPQFIFQYYREEENGRGNFPPRFSGLQFPNYSSELNVNALELDDSALYLCASSLQGGSNQPQHFGDGTRLSIL.

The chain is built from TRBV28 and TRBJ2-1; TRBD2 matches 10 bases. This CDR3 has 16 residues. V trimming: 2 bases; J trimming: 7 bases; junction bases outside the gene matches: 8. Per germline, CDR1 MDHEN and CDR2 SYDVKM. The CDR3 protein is CASSLKLAGPLNEQFF. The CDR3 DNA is TGTGCCAGCAGTTTAAAACTAGCGGGACCCCTGAATGAGCAGTTCTTC.

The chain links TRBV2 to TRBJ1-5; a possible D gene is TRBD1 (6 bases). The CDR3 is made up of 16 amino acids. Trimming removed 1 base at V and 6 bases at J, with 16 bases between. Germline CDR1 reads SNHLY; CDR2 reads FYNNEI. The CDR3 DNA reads TGTGCCAGCAGTGAAGGTTTCGGGGGCCGGGGTCAGCCCCAGCATTTT. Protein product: CASSEGFGGRGQPQHF.

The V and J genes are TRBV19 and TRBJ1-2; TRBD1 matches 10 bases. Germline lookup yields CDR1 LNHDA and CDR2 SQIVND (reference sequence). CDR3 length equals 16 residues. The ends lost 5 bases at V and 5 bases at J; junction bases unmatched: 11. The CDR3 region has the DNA TGTGCCAGTAGTCCTCAGATACCGGGACAGGGGTATGGCTACACCTTC. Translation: CASSPQIPGQGYGYTF.

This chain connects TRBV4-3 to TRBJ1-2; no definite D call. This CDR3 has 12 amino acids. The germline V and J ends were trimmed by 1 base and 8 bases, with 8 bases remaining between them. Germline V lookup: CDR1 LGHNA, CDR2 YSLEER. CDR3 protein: CASSQGVGGYTF. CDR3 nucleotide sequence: TGCGCCAGCAGCCAAGGGGTTGGCGGCTACACCTTC.

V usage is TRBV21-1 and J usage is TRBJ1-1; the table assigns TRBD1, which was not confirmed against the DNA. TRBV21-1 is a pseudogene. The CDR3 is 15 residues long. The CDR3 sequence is CASSKGGQGDTEAFF. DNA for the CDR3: TGTGCCAGCAGCAAAGGGGGACAGGGAGACACTGAAGCTTTCTTT.

In DNA, the CDR3 is TGTGCCAGTAGTATAACCGCGGGACCCCAAGAGACCCAGTACTTC. This sequence encodes CASSITAGPQETQYF. The genes are TRBV19 and TRBJ2-5; TRBD2 is a possible D gene (6 bases). The CDR3 runs to 15 residues. Germline V gene lookup returns CDR1 LNHDA and CDR2 SQIVND (reference sequence). V lost 2 bases, J lost 1 base, and 11 bases lay in between.

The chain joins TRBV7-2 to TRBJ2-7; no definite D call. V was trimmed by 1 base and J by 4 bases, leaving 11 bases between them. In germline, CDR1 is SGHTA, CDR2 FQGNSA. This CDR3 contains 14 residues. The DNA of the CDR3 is TGTGCCAGCAGCTTAGGTTACGGCCTTTACGAGCAGTACTTC. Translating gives CASSLGYGLYEQYF.

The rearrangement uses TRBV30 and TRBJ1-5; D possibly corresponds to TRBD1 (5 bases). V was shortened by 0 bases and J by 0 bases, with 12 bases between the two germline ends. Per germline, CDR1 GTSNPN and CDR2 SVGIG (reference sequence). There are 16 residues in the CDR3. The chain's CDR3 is CAWSVQPGYSNQPQHF. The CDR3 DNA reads TGTGCCTGGAGTGTACAGCCAGGGTATAGCAATCAGCCCCAGCATTTT.

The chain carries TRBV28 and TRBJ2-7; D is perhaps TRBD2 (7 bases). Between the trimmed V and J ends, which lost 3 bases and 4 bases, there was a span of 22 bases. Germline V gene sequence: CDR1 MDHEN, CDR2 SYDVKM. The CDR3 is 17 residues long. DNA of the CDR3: TGTGCCAGCAGTTTTCCAAAGGAGTGGGGGGGCTCGTACGAGCAGTACTTC. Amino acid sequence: CASSFPKEWGGSYEQYF.

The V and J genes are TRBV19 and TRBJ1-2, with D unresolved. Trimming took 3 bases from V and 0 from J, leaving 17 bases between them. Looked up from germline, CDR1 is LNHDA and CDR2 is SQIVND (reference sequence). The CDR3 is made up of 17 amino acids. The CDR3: CASSIGGTIRANYGYTF. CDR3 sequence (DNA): TGTGCCAGTAGTATTGGAGGAACCATCAGAGCTAACTATGGCTACACCTTC. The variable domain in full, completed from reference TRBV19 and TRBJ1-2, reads DGGITQSPKYLFRKEGQNVTLSCEQNLNHDAMYWYRQDPGQGLRLIYYSQIVNDFQKGDIAEGYSVSREKKESFPLTVTSAQKNPTAFYLCASSIGGTIRANYGYTFGSGTRLTVV.

This CDR3 reads CASSRESGGEKLFF. CDR3 in DNA: TGTGCCAGCAGCCGGGAGTCAGGGGGTGAAAAACTGTTTTTT. The chain uses TRBV6-5 and TRBJ1-4, with 7 bases that match TRBD1. In germline, CDR1 is MNHEY, CDR2 SVGAGI. This CDR3 has 14 residues. V lost 6 bases, J lost 7 bases, and 8 bases stayed unmatched.